This is a list of T cell receptor beta chains from one sample in a study of tumor-infiltrating lymphocytes in primary liver carcinoma. TCRdb recomputed calls from the multiplex PCR reads with MiXCR, one row per CDR3 protein. The sample lists fewer than 350,000 distinct CDR3 sequences; almost 65% were seen once. Sequencing was done on a sample of peripheral blood. Source of these receptors: a man aged 40-55 years with primary liver carcinoma and hepatitis B virus infection. CDR3s include the opening cysteine and the closing phenylalanine or tryptophan. A D gene is named only where the DNA matches it firmly. Size is omitted from some rows. Given values are once, few, many or a class for expanded clones.

d_call	j_call	v_call	clone_size	cdr3_nt	cdr3_aa
NA	TRBJ2-7	TRBV5-1	many	TGCGCCAGCAGCCCTCTTGCGTCGGGCCAGCACGAGCAGTACTTC	CASSPLASGQHEQYF
NA	TRBJ1-6	TRBV6-1	NA	TGTGCCAGCAGTGAAGAAGGTCAGCTTTTGAGTTCAGCCCTCCACTTT	CASSEEGQLLSSALHF
TRBD1	TRBJ2-6	TRBV12-3/TRBV12-4	NA	TGTGCCAGCACCCCGACAGGGATGACTGGGGCCAACGTCCTGACTTTC	CASTPTGMTGANVLTF
TRBD1	TRBJ1-1	TRBV4-1	many	TGCGCCAGCAGCGCAGACAGGGGCGTGTTTCGAGCTTTCTTT	CASSADRGVFRAFF
TRBD2	TRBJ2-3	TRBV11-2	NA	TGTGCCAGCAGCCGAGGACTAGCGGGAGGTCATACCGGGGATACGCAGTATTTT	CASSRGLAGGHTGDTQYF
TRBD1	TRBJ2-2	TRBV11-2	many	TGTGCCAGCAGCTTACAGGGGGCGGACACCGGGGAGCTGTTTTTT	CASSLQGADTGELFF
NA	TRBJ2-2	TRBV6-1	NA	TGTGCCAGCAGTGAACAGTGGGCCGGCACCGGGGAGCTGTTTTTT	CASSEQWAGTGELFF
TRBD2	TRBJ2-4	TRBV6-1	many	TGTGCCAGCAGAACCGAGGGACTAGCGGGGTCCCTTCAGTACTTC	CASRTEGLAGSLQYF
NA	TRBJ1-5	TRBV6-5	many	TGTGCCAGCAGTGTGGACAGTAGCAATCAGCCCCAGCATTTT	CASSVDSSNQPQHF
TRBD2	TRBJ2-1	TRBV7-9	NA	TGTGCCAGCAGCCCAGGGACTAGCGGGAGGGCCGGGTCCTACAATGAGCAGTTCTTC	CASSPGTSGRAGSYNEQFF
TRBD2	TRBJ2-1	TRBV20-1	NA	TGCAGTGCCATTGGACTAGCGGGAGTTGAGCAGTTCTTC	CSAIGLAGVEQFF
NA	TRBJ2-1	TRBV6-2/TRBV6-3	many	TGTGCCAGCAGTTACTCCCGTTACAATGAGCAGTTCTTC	CASSYSRYNEQFF
NA	TRBJ2-7	TRBV28	NA	TGTGCCTCCCAGGGCCCTCCGTATTACGAGCAGTACTTC	CASQGPPYYEQYF
TRBD2	TRBJ2-2	TRBV5-1	few	TGCGCCAGCCTGGGGACTAGCGGCACCGGGGAGCTGTTTTTT	CASLGTSGTGELFF
NA	TRBJ2-7	TRBV20-1	NA	TGCAGTGCTACCGGAGAGTTCGGGAACTACGAGCAGTACTTC	CSATGEFGNYEQYF
NA	TRBJ2-3	TRBV11-2	NA	TGTGCCAGCAGTTACGACACAGATATGCACTATTTT	CASSYDTDMHYF
NA	TRBJ1-3	TRBV5-1	few	TGCGCCAGCAGCCCCCCCGGAAACACCATATATTTT	CASSPPGNTIYF
TRBD1	TRBJ1-6	TRBV6-6	many	TGTGCCAGCAGTTACTTGAAAAATGACAGGGGCCGTAATTCACCCCTCCACTTT	CASSYLKNDRGRNSPLHF
NA	TRBJ2-5	TRBV11-2	NA	TGTACCAGCAGCTTATCTAGCAGACAAGAGACCCAGTACTTC	CTSSLSSRQETQYF
TRBD1	TRBJ2-1	TRBV11-2	NA	TGCGCCAGCGGCACCCGACAGGGACGAATTAATGAGCAGTTCTTC	CASGTRQGRINEQFF
NA	TRBJ1-1	TRBV6-1	once	TGTGCCAGCAGTGAAGGGGGAGGTGTCGCTGAAGCTTTCTTT	CASSEGGGVAEAFF
TRBD1	TRBJ2-6	TRBV5-6	few	TGTGCCAGCAGCTTGGATGACAGGGTCTTTGGGGCCAACGTCCTGACTTTC	CASSLDDRVFGANVLTF
TRBD1	TRBJ2-1	TRBV6-2/TRBV6-3	NA	TGTGCCAGCAGACCGACAGGGGTCAATGAGGAGTTCTTC	CASRPTGVNEEFF
TRBD2	TRBJ2-3	TRBV6-6	NA	TGTGCCAACAGTTCCAGACTAGCGGGGGGCACAGGTACGCAGTATTTT	CANSSRLAGGTGTQYF
NA	TRBJ2-3	TRBV11-2	NA	TGTGCCAGCCAACAGGGTTATACGCAGTATTTT	CASQQGYTQYF
NA	TRBJ1-3	TRBV4-2	few	TGTGCCAGCAGCCAACCGGGACTGAACCCTGGAAACACCATATATTTT	CASSQPGLNPGNTIYF
NA	TRBJ2-1	TRBV11-2	NA	TGCGTCAGCAGCCTCGCTAGCGTCAGTGAGCAGTTCTTC	CVSSLASVSEQFF
NA	TRBJ1-1	TRBV6-6	many	TGTGCCAGCAGACGTATGAACACTGAAGCTTTCTTT	CASRRMNTEAFF
NA	TRBJ2-5	TRBV11-2	NA	TGTGCCAGCACCATAAGCCGTCATGAGACCCAGTACTTC	CASTISRHETQYF
NA	TRBJ2-7	TRBV11-2	NA	TGTGCCAGCAGCACCAGACAGGGAGCGAGGGACTACGAGCACTACTTC	CASSTRQGARDYEHYF
NA	TRBJ2-1	TRBV11-2	NA	TGTGACAGCAGTTTAGATCGGTTCAGGGTTGTTGACAATGAGCAGTTCTTC	CDSSLDRFRVVDNEQFF
NA	TRBJ2-7	TRBV11-2	NA	TGTGCCAGCAACTTGGACAGTTCCGCAACCTATGAGCAGTACTTC	CASNLDSSATYEQYF
TRBD1	TRBJ2-5	TRBV6-5	NA	TGTGCCATCAGGGGGCCCGTTAAGACCCAGTACTTC	CAIRGPVKTQYF
TRBD2	TRBJ2-7	TRBV30	once	TGTGCCTGCAAGTTCGGACTAGCGGGAGATGGAGAGCAGTACTTC	CACKFGLAGDGEQYF
NA	TRBJ1-5	TRBV4-1	NA	TGCGTCAGCAGCCGAGTTCAATCTGGGGTCTTTCAGCCCCAGCATTTT	CVSSRVQSGVFQPQHF
TRBD1	TRBJ1-4	TRBV11-2	NA	TGTGCCGGCAGCTTAGATTGGACCGACAGGGAGAAACTGTTTTTT	CAGSLDWTDREKLFF
NA	TRBJ2-7	TRBV10-3	many	TGTGCCATCAGCATATCTACCCGGGGCCACGAGCAGTACTTC	CAISISTRGHEQYF
NA	TRBJ1-2	TRBV10-3	NA	TGTGCCATCAGTGCAGCGATCTATGGCTACACCTTC	CAISAAIYGYTF
NA	TRBJ2-7	TRBV6-5	NA	TGTGCCAGCAGATACGAACAGTACTTC	CASRYEQYF
NA	TRBJ2-3	TRBV10-1	NA	TGCGCCAGCAGTGAATACTGGGGGACGACATATTTT	CASSEYWGTTYF
NA	TRBJ2-7	TRBV12-3/TRBV12-4	many	TGTGCCAGCAGTTTAGCCGGGACAACCTACGAGCAGTACTTC	CASSLAGTTYEQYF
NA	TRBJ2-5	TRBV4-2	NA	TGTGCCAGCAGCCAAGATGAAGGGCACCAAGAGACCCAGTACTTC	CASSQDEGHQETQYF
NA	TRBJ2-3	TRBV5-1	many	TGCGCCAGCAGCCTCCTAAGAACCGATACGCAGTATTTT	CASSLLRTDTQYF
TRBD2	TRBJ2-7	TRBV28	NA	TGTGCCAGCAGTTTCCTAGCGGGAGGAGAGCAGTACTTC	CASSFLAGGEQYF
NA	TRBJ2-1	TRBV5-1	NA	TGCGTCAGCAGCTTGGCCCCGGGAGCGGTAAATGAGCAGTTCTTC	CVSSLAPGAVNEQFF
TRBD1	TRBJ2-7	TRBV5-1	few	TGCGCCAGCAGAGATTTGGACAGGGACTCCTACGAGCAGTACTTC	CASRDLDRDSYEQYF
TRBD1	TRBJ2-5	TRBV7-2	NA	TGTGCCAGCAGAACAGGGGGCCAGTTGCGCGAGACCCAGTACTTC	CASRTGGQLRETQYF
NA	TRBJ2-3	TRBV6-9	NA	TGTGCCAGCAATTACTCCTACCGGCTTAGTACAGATACGCAGTATTTT	CASNYSYRLSTDTQYF
TRBD2	TRBJ2-5	TRBV12-3/TRBV12-4	NA	TGTGCCAGCAGTTTTAGTAGCGGGAGGACCCAAGAGACCCAGTACTTC	CASSFSSGRTQETQYF
NA	TRBJ1-6	TRBV6-1	many	TGTGCCAGCAGTGAACCCGGCCGGGGGATAAGAAATTCACCCCTCCACTTT	CASSEPGRGIRNSPLHF
NA	TRBJ2-7	TRBV11-2	NA	TGTGTCTGCAAAAGGTGGGGCGAACAGTACTTC	CVCKRWGEQYF